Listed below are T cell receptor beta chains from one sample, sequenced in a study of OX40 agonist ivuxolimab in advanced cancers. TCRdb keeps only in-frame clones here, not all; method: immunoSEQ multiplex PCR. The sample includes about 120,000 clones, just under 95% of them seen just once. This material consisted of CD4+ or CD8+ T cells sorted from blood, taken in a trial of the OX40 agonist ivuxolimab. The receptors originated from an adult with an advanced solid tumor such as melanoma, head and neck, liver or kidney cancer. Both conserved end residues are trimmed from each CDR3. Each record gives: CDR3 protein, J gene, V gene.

CDR3aa: ASSLGLLTGELF
j_gene: TRBJ2-2
v_gene: TRBV7-9

CDR3aa: ASSVGLAESSYEQY
j_gene: TRBJ2-7
v_gene: TRBV9

CDR3aa: ASSSGTGAPGYEQY
j_gene: TRBJ2-7
v_gene: TRBV19

CDR3aa: ASSQDGDTGKLF
j_gene: TRBJ1-4
v_gene: TRBV4-2

CDR3aa: ASSLVSGAATGELF
j_gene: TRBJ2-2
v_gene: TRBV5-4

CDR3aa: ASSNGQEIQETQY
j_gene: TRBJ2-5
v_gene: TRBV10-2

CDR3aa: ASSLTGNTEAF
j_gene: TRBJ1-1
v_gene: TRBV7-9

CDR3aa: ASSLARQSGTEAF
j_gene: TRBJ1-1
v_gene: TRBV7-2

CDR3aa: ASSLSKDGYT
j_gene: TRBJ1-2
v_gene: TRBV2

CDR3aa: ASSPLQGLGNQPQH
j_gene: TRBJ1-5
v_gene: TRBV19

CDR3aa: ASSLSTSGGSSYEQY
j_gene: TRBJ2-7
v_gene: TRBV11-2

CDR3aa: ASSRLQGWAADYGYT
j_gene: TRBJ1-2
v_gene: TRBV11-2

CDR3aa: ASSRVAGETQY
j_gene: TRBJ2-5
v_gene: TRBV19

CDR3aa: ASSLGGLAVDTQY
j_gene: TRBJ2-3
v_gene: TRBV5-1

CDR3aa: AWTADRALIHALH
j_gene: TRBJ1-6
v_gene: TRBV30

CDR3aa: ASSPPTGVYGYT
j_gene: TRBJ1-2
v_gene: TRBV28

CDR3aa: ASSELQDSPLH
j_gene: TRBJ1-6
v_gene: TRBV2

CDR3aa: ASSNSGSSYNEQF
j_gene: TRBJ2-1
v_gene: TRBV19

CDR3aa: ASSVGGGVNYGYT
j_gene: TRBJ1-2
v_gene: TRBV9

CDR3aa: ASSVTVAGPGGTGELF
j_gene: TRBJ2-2
v_gene: TRBV9

CDR3aa: ASSWGWGPNEQF
j_gene: TRBJ2-1
v_gene: TRBV7-3

CDR3aa: ASSSGTVLLTQH
j_gene: TRBJ1-5
v_gene: TRBV28

CDR3aa: ASSRDSGELF
j_gene: TRBJ2-2
v_gene: TRBV6-5

CDR3aa: ASTTTGVTNEKLF
j_gene: TRBJ1-4
v_gene: TRBV19

CDR3aa: ASSRAFFNEQY
j_gene: TRBJ2-7
v_gene: TRBV27

CDR3aa: ASSYSGTGAMTAF
j_gene: TRBJ1-1
v_gene: TRBV6-5

CDR3aa: ASSRVNRDRLSGANVLT
j_gene: TRBJ2-6
v_gene: TRBV23-1

CDR3aa: ASSLGGGLGEQF
j_gene: TRBJ2-1
v_gene: TRBV5-6

CDR3aa: ASSPRTSGRTDTQY
j_gene: TRBJ2-3
v_gene: TRBV5-1

CDR3aa: ASSRTSGSYEQY
j_gene: TRBJ2-7
v_gene: TRBV19

CDR3aa: ASSRGTSSFGQF
j_gene: TRBJ2-1
v_gene: TRBV7-2

CDR3aa: ASTAVGNNEQF
j_gene: TRBJ2-1
v_gene: TRBV6-6

CDR3aa: ASSTWGQPQH
j_gene: TRBJ1-5
v_gene: TRBV5-4

CDR3aa: ASSSSYGYT
j_gene: TRBJ1-2
v_gene: TRBV11-1

CDR3aa: SVGDQETQY
j_gene: TRBJ2-5
v_gene: TRBV29-1

CDR3aa: ASSRSGGRETQY
j_gene: TRBJ2-5
v_gene: TRBV11-3

CDR3aa: ASSEEGSSGNTIY
j_gene: TRBJ1-3
v_gene: TRBV6-1

CDR3aa: ASSQGPTNEKLF
j_gene: TRBJ1-4
v_gene: TRBV7-2

CDR3aa: ASSQSTGQENEKLF
j_gene: TRBJ1-4
v_gene: TRBV4-2

CDR3aa: ASRYPDRSYSNQPQH
j_gene: TRBJ1-5
v_gene: TRBV12-2